These 7 T cell receptor beta chains share one sample of origin, sequenced in a study of Ad26.COV2.S vaccination and SARS-CoV-2 variants. Produced via immunoSEQ multiplex PCR; TCRdb's table is partial and in-frame only. The repertoire holds about 460,000 clones, with around 89% as singletons. The sample's treatment: some 19 received Ad26.COV2.S at low or high dose, single or two shots; 5 received placebo; per-sample allocation not given. Samples were taken on day 63 after the first vaccine or placebo injection. Sequenced here: peripheral blood, sampled in a trial of Ad26.COV2.S vaccine versus placebo. The receptor set was obtained from a person aged 18 to 59 who received the Ad26.COV2.S COVID-19 vaccine or a placebo.

The J gene is TRBJ1-4, the V gene TRBV29-1; D is unresolved. This CDR3 region has 13 residues. Trimming stripped 6 bases from V and 7 bases from J, with 15 bases between. Germline values: CDR1 SQVTM, CDR2 ANQGSEA. This CDR3 reads CSVGRGSGEKLFF. The CDR3 DNA is TGCAGCGTCGGGAGAGGGTCCGGTGAAAAACTGTTTTTT.

V is TRBV7-9 and J is TRBJ2-3, with 8 nucleotides matching TRBD1. The CDR3 covers 15 residues. The trim removed 5 bases at V and 6 bases at J, leaving 10 bases unmatched. Per germline, CDR1 SEHNR and CDR2 FQNEAQ (reference sequence). The DNA for the CDR3 is TGTGCCAGCAGCGCATCCCTTACAGGGGGGGATACGCAGTATTTT. Its protein product is CASSASLTGGDTQYF.

The sample holds a few counts of this clone. The chain carries TRBV19 and TRBJ2-2; 7 nucleotides line up with TRBD1. The CDR3 runs to 13 residues. The J segment lost 5 bases and the V segment lost 9 bases, leaving 6 bases of the junction unmatched. Germline V CDR1 and CDR2: LNHDA, SQIVND (reference sequence). The CDR3 bases are TGTGCCAGCTGGGGACAGACGACCGGGGAGCTGTTTTTT. As protein: CASWGQTTGELFF. Full variable domain (missing parts from reference TRBV19 and TRBJ2-2): DGGITQSPKYLFRKEGQNVTLSCEQNLNHDAMYWYRQDPGQGLRLIYYSQIVNDFQKGDIAEGYSVSREKKESFPLTVTSAQKNPTAFYLCASWGQTTGELFFGEGSRLTVL.

The chain is built from TRBV6-1 and TRBJ2-5; TRBD1 agrees at 7 bases. The CDR3 consists of 11 residues. Trimming at V came to 3 bases and at J to 13 bases, leaving 5 bases not matched to a gene. CDR1 is MNHNS and CDR2 is SASEGT in the germline V gene. In nucleotides, the CDR3 is TGTGCCAGCAGTGACAGACAGGGATCGTACTTC. Its protein is CASSDRQGSYF.

The V and J genes are TRBV2 and TRBJ2-7; D is unclear. Germline CDR1 reads SNHLY; CDR2 reads FYNNEI. This CDR3 has 14 residues. Trimming left V 6 bases short and J 3 bases short, with 15 bases between. CDR3 coding DNA: TGTGCCAGCAGCCAGAGCCAGTTTATCTACGAGCAGTACTTC. Translation gives CASSQSQFIYEQYF. The full variable domain, its missing parts supplied by reference TRBV2 and TRBJ2-7, is EPEVTQTPSHQVTQMGQEVILRCVPISNHLYFYWYRQILGQKVEFLVSFYNNEISEKSEIFDDQFSVERPDGSNFTLKIRSTKLEDSAMYFCASSQSQFIYEQYFGPGTRLTVT.

This clone appeared once. The chain is built from TRBV28 and TRBJ1-1; no firm D call. The CDR3 totals 14 residues. Germline CDR1 is MDHEN and CDR2 is SYDVKM. V lost 5 bases and J 6 bases, leaving 16 bases between the germline ends. The CDR3 here is CASSLLGEDAEAFF. DNA of the CDR3: TGTGCCAGCAGTCTACTCGGAGAAGACGCTGAAGCTTTCTTT.

The chain joins TRBV6-5 to TRBJ2-3, with 8 bases aligning to TRBD2. V shed 8 bases, J shed 0 bases, and the junction held 7 bases outside the gene matches. This CDR3 is built from 15 residues. Germline-derived CDR1 and CDR2 are MNHEY and SVGAGI. The CDR3, as DNA: TGTGCCAGCCAGAGGAGCGGGGGTAGCACAGATACGCAGTATTTT. This codes for CASQRSGGSTDTQYF.